The 8 T cell receptor beta chains presented below share a single source sample, sequenced in a study of cytomegalovirus exposure and HLA in healthy donors. This PCR relied on a set of 60 Vbeta primers and 13 Jbeta primers. TCRdb's table, derived via immunoSEQ multiplex PCR, lists solely in-frame clones and lacks some. This table lists some 160,000 clones. The sample consisted of PBMCs. The receptor set was obtained from a man in his thirties or forties in good health and CMV-seronegative.

The chain is built from TRBV5-1 and TRBJ1-4, with 7 bases fitting TRBD1. After removal of 4 bases from V and 0 bases from J, the junction contained 12 bases not matched to a gene. Germline V CDR1 and CDR2: SGHRS, YFSETQ. This CDR3 contains 18 residues. The CDR3 region is CASSGRQGPLATNEKLFF. Written as DNA, the CDR3 is TGCGCCAGCAGCGGACGACAGGGCCCACTTGCAACTAATGAAAAACTGTTTTTT.

This sequence joins TRBV6-5 and TRBJ1-5; D not resolved. CDR1 and CDR2 from the germline V gene are MNHEY and SVGAGI. V dropped 6 bases and J dropped 4 bases, with 13 bases sitting between them. The CDR3 is 14 residues long. The CDR3 nucleotides are TGTGCCAGCAGACTAGGGCGAGGGAATCAGCCCCAGCATTTT. It specifies CASRLGRGNQPQHF.

The rearrangement links TRBV30 to TRBJ2-5; 8 bases line up with TRBD1. The DNA end is more similar to TRBJ2-7, so the J call may be wrong. Germline V gene sequence: CDR1 GTSNPN, CDR2 SVGIG (reference sequence). The CDR3 is 13 amino acids. The CDR3 bases are TGTGCCTGGAGTCCCGGACAGGGATACGAGCAGTACTTC. Protein: CAWSPGQGYEQYF.

J is TRBJ2-5 and V is TRBV15, with D uncertain. This CDR3 is 15 amino acids long. The germline CDR1 and CDR2 sequences are LNHNV and YYDKDF (reference sequence). V gave up 1 base and J gave up 1 base, with 10 bases separating them. CDR3 sequence reads: CATSRALVPQETQYF. CDR3 coding DNA: TGTGCCACCAGCAGAGCCCTAGTGCCCCAAGAGACCCAGTACTTC.

The chain recombines TRBV5-1 with TRBJ2-7; 8 bases map to TRBD1. The CDR3 length is 15 residues. Looked up from germline, CDR1 is SGHRS and CDR2 is YFSETQ. V shed 0 bases, J shed 1 base, and the junction held 3 bases outside the gene matches. This CDR3 reads CASSLGQGSSYEQYF. CDR3 nucleotide sequence: TGCGCCAGCAGCTTGGGACAGGGGAGTTCCTACGAGCAGTACTTC.

The chain recombines TRBV18 with TRBJ2-7; possibly TRBD2 for D (6 bases). The V and J ends lost 3 bases and 4 bases respectively, with 16 bases between them. This CDR3 is 15 amino acids long. Germline V gene lookup returns CDR1 KGHSH and CDR2 LQKENI. CDR3 sequence (DNA): TGTGCCAGCTCACCCGGTATAGCGGATACATACGAGCAGTACTTC. Its protein product is CASSPGIADTYEQYF.

CDR3 nucleotide sequence: TGTGCCATTAGAATGGGACAGGCGAACACCGGGGAGCTGTTTTTT. Translating gives CAIRMGQANTGELFF. V and J are TRBV10-3 and TRBJ2-2; 8 positions match TRBD1. CDR1 is ENHRY and CDR2 is SYGVKD in the germline V gene. This CDR3 is 15 amino acids long. V lost 9 bases, J lost 0 bases, and 6 bases stayed unmatched.

The rearrangement joins TRBV5-4 to TRBJ2-1; 11 bases align to TRBD2. The CDR3 has 18 amino acids. Per germline, CDR1 SGHNT and CDR2 YYREEE (reference sequence). V shed 4 bases and J 0 bases; nucleotides not matched to a gene: 9. The CDR3 DNA reads TGTGCCAGCAGCCGGGGGACTAGCGGAGCCATCTCCTACAATGAGCAGTTCTTC. Amino acid sequence: CASSRGTSGAISYNEQFF. Based on the CDR3 plus reference TRBV5-4 and TRBJ2-1, the full variable domain is ETGVTQSPTHLIKTRGQQVTLRCSSQSGHNTVSWYQQALGQGPQFIFQYYREEENGRGNFPPRFSGLQFPNYSSELNVNALELDDSALYLCASSRGTSGAISYNEQFFGPGTRLTVL.